This section outlines one TCR beta chain sequence together with its context. Its target is unknown. RNA in its total form was extracted from whole blood, and T cells were not sorted. Through template switching, UMIs that included a 6-nucleotide sample barcode were added. TCRalpha along with TCRbeta cDNA was subjected to two nested PCRs lasting roughly 16 and 10 cycles. Each CDR3 protein gets one entry in TCRdb, which reprocessed the 5' RACE reads and gives no DNA. In total, the table holds about 160,000 distinct CDR3 sequences. The CDR3 contains 15 residues. The germline gives CDR1 LGHDT, CDR2 YNNKEL (reference sequence). This sample stems from a study of monozygotic twins with inflammatory bowel disease. Findings and limits, study-wide: IBD patients had lower TCRbeta diversity (inverse Simpson) than healthy co-twins.

The sequenced material came from blood. V is TRBV3-1 and J is TRBJ2-4. The sequence came from a human donor with ulcerative colitis or Crohn's disease, or a healthy co-twin of an affected twin (not recorded which). The CDR3 loop is CASSQGGLAKNIQYF.